Listed here are 27 T cell receptor beta chains from one sample, sequenced in a study of graft-versus-host responses after intestinal transplantation listed by TCRdb under 2021. Library preparation employed the immunoSEQ multiplex PCR assay. This immuneACCESS table, as held by TCRdb, lists in-frame sequences with V and J called but not all clones. Of the missing ones, under half trace to an unresolved V gene in checked studies; the others have no known cause. Here the sample has about 20,000 clones; around 86% occur a single time. The ten largest clones capture around 53% of the sample. This sample comprised bone marrow, obtained roughly 130 days after transplant. Every receptor here comes from a human patient who received an intestinal transplant, so some T cells may come from the graft donor.

This chain uses TRBV9 with TRBJ2-6; D not certain. V was trimmed by 2 bases and J by 0 bases, leaving 3 bases between them. CDR1 is SGDLS and CDR2 is YYNGEE in the germline V gene. This CDR3 has 14 amino acids. CDR3 protein: CASSVLSGANVLTF. The CDR3 nucleotides are TGTGCCAGCAGCGTCCTCTCTGGGGCCAACGTCCTGACTTTC.

In DNA, the CDR3 is TGTGCCAGCAGTTACTCCTCGGGTCAGGGCTACACCTTC. Translated: CASSYSSGQGYTF. This rearrangement joins TRBV6-5 to TRBJ1-2, with D unresolved. V was cut by 0 bases and J by 8 bases, with 10 bases left in between. CDR1 MNHEY and CDR2 SVGAGI come from the germline V gene. The CDR3 extends over 13 amino acids.

The rearrangement uses TRBV4-1 and TRBJ2-7; 9 bases are shared with TRBD1. Trimming cost V 2 bases and J 5 bases; bases outside gene matches: 7. There are 15 residues in the CDR3. Germline-derived CDR1 and CDR2 are MGHRA and YSYEKL. Here the CDR3 DNA reads TGCGCCAGCAGCCAACTTACAGGGGGCATTGACGAGCAGTACTTC. Translated: CASSQLTGGIDEQYF.

The genes are TRBV5-1 and TRBJ1-2; no definite D call. The CDR3 runs 13 residues. V shed 4 bases and J shed 0 bases, with 7 bases lying between them. CDR1 is SGHRS, CDR2 YFSETQ, per germline. The DNA of the CDR3 is TGCGCCAGCAGCCCGCGAACTAACTATGGCTACACCTTC. Translated: CASSPRTNYGYTF.

The gene calls are TRBV19 and TRBJ1-2, with D hard to call. Germline-derived CDR1 and CDR2 are LNHDA and SQIVND (reference sequence). V lost 0 bases, J lost 3 bases, and 5 bases lay in between. CDR3 size: 13 residues. CDR3 residues: CASSIESDYGYTF. CDR3 nucleotide sequence: TGTGCCAGTAGTATAGAGTCGGACTATGGCTACACCTTC.

This clone was seen more than once but under ten times. V and J are TRBV19 and TRBJ2-1; perhaps D is TRBD1 or TRBD2 (5 bases each). The CDR3 spans 16 residues. Per germline, CDR1 LNHDA and CDR2 SQIVND (reference sequence). Trimming left V 1 base short and J 6 bases short, with 16 bases between. In nucleotides, the CDR3 is TGTGCCAGTAGTATAGGTTTGGGGGTTCGGGGCAATGAGCAGTTCTTC. It encodes CASSIGLGVRGNEQFF.

This clone appeared a few times. The V gene is TRBV15, the J gene TRBJ2-7, with TRBD2 matching 8 bases. CDR3 length equals 14 residues. Germline CDR1 LNHNV, CDR2 YYDKDF (reference sequence). Germline trimming cut 3 bases from V and 4 bases from J; bases unmatched to any gene: 5. Here the CDR3 reads CATSRARGAYEQYF. The CDR3 DNA is TGTGCCACCAGCAGGGCGCGGGGGGCTTACGAGCAGTACTTC.

V is TRBV7-9 and J is TRBJ2-7; D is possibly TRBD2 (6 bases). V was pared by 5 bases and J by 7 bases, with 18 bases between. CDR1 is SEHNR, CDR2 FQNEAQ, per germline (reference sequence). This CDR3 has 14 residues. The CDR3 reads CASSPSSGKGEQYF. In DNA form, the CDR3 reads TGTGCCAGCAGCCCGAGTAGCGGAAAGGGGGAGCAGTACTTC.

The chain uses TRBV7-9 and TRBJ2-2; 8 positions match TRBD2. J gave up 3 bases and V 1 base, and 4 bases lay outside the gene matches. The CDR3 has 16 amino acids. Germline V lookup: CDR1 SEHNR, CDR2 FQNEAQ (reference sequence). The CDR3 loop is CASSLVGGRHTGELFF. CDR3 bases: TGTGCCAGCAGCTTAGTTGGCGGGAGGCACACCGGGGAGCTGTTTTTT.

The chain carries TRBV5-6 and TRBJ2-4; D ambiguous. CDR1 is SGHDT, CDR2 YYEEEE, per germline. The CDR3 is 14 residues long. Trimming removed 5 bases from V and 3 bases from J, with 12 bases in between. In DNA, the CDR3 is TGTGCCAGCAGTTTTGCGTACCTCAAAAACATTCAGTACTTC. The encoded protein is CASSFAYLKNIQYF.

This clone was recorded once. V usage is TRBV5-1 and J usage is TRBJ2-7; D remains ambiguous. This CDR3 comprises 15 residues. Trimming shortened V by 6 bases and J by 2 bases, and 18 bases separated the two germline ends. Germline assignment: CDR1 SGHRS and CDR2 YFSETQ. The CDR3 nucleotides are TGCGCCAGCACCACATGGTTACCGGGTCCCTACGAGCAGTACTTC. This translates into CASTTWLPGPYEQYF.

This chain connects TRBV11-2 to TRBJ1-2; a possible D gene is TRBD1 (5 bases). The germline V gene has CDR1 SGHAT and CDR2 FQNNGV. This CDR3 region has 17 residues. Trimming took 0 bases from V and 5 from J, leaving 19 bases between them. CDR3 amino acids: CASSLEGSFGGFYGYTF. In nucleotides, the CDR3 is TGTGCCAGCAGCTTAGAGGGGTCGTTTGGGGGGTTTTATGGCTACACCTTC.

This clone was observed once. The chain joins TRBV4-1 to TRBJ2-1; 10 nucleotides agree with TRBD2. CDR3 length equals 16 residues. J gave up 6 bases and V 3 bases, and 8 bases lay outside the gene matches. CDR1 is MGHRA, CDR2 YSYEKL, per germline. CDR3 residues: CASSHYSGRRVNEQFF. DNA for the CDR3: TGCGCCAGCAGCCATTATAGCGGGAGGAGGGTCAATGAGCAGTTCTTC.

The rearrangement links TRBV7-9 to TRBJ2-1, with TRBD1 as a possible D gene (6 bases). V lost 5 bases to trimming and J lost 9 bases, with 20 bases between them. Germline CDR1 is SEHNR and CDR2 is FQNEAQ (reference sequence). This CDR3 spans 15 amino acids. The CDR3 DNA reads TGTGCCAGCAGCCACCGGGACACCCCTTGGGGTGAGCAGTTCTTC. This gives the protein CASSHRDTPWGEQFF. The complete variable domain, with remaining parts taken from reference TRBV7-9 and TRBJ2-1, reads DTGVSQNPRHKITKRGQNVTFRCDPISEHNRLYWYRQTLGQGPEFLTYFQNEAQLEKSRLLSDRFSAERPKGSFSTLEIQRTEQGDSAMYLCASSHRDTPWGEQFFGPGTRLTVL.

J is TRBJ2-5 and V is TRBV9; no clear D gene. Germline V lookup: CDR1 SGDLS, CDR2 YYNGEE. This CDR3 comprises 19 residues. Trimming took off 4 bases at V and 5 bases at J, with 30 bases between the two ends. The CDR3 loop is CASSFSGAGPGRVEETQYF. DNA for the CDR3: TGTGCCAGCAGCTTCTCCGGAGCTGGACCGGGTAGGGTAGAGGAGACCCAGTACTTC.

This clone was seen a few times. The V and J genes are TRBV6-6 and TRBJ2-7; D is possibly TRBD2 (6 bases). The CDR3 is 15 residues long. V gave up 0 bases and J gave up 0 bases, with 9 bases separating them. CDR1 is MNHNY and CDR2 is SVGAGI in the germline V gene (reference sequence). The CDR3 spells CASSYSPGSSYEQYF. The CDR3, as DNA: TGTGCCAGCAGTTACTCTCCCGGGAGCTCCTACGAGCAGTACTTC.

The V and J genes are TRBV5-1 and TRBJ2-7; 8 positions agree with TRBD1. This CDR3 is 15 amino acids long. J lost 2 bases, V lost 1 base, and 5 bases had no gene match. Looked up from germline, CDR1 is SGHRS and CDR2 is YFSETQ. The CDR3 reads CASSLFSGGPYEQYF. CDR3 sequence (DNA): TGCGCCAGCAGCTTGTTTTCAGGGGGCCCCTACGAGCAGTACTTC.

This chain joins TRBV11-2 and TRBJ2-1; TRBD1 aligns across 10 bases. CDR3 length: 18 residues. Per the germline V gene, CDR1 is SGHAT and CDR2 is FQNNGV. Trimming took 5 bases from V and 5 from J; bases not matched to a gene: 15. CDR3 bases: TGTGCCAGCAGCATAAACCCGGACAGGGGGATCCTTGACAATGAGCAGTTCTTC. Translating gives CASSINPDRGILDNEQFF. The entire variable domain, with the rest obtained from reference TRBV11-2 and TRBJ2-1, is as follows: EAGVAQSPRYKIIEKRQSVAFWCNPISGHATLYWYQQILGQGPKLLIQFQNNGVVDDSQLPKDRFSAERLKGVDSTLKIQPAKLEDSAVYLCASSINPDRGILDNEQFFGPGTRLTVL.

This chain links TRBV7-6 with TRBJ2-1; 8 bases agree with TRBD2. The trim removed 3 bases at V and 0 bases at J, leaving 4 bases unmatched. From germline, CDR1 is SGHVS and CDR2 FNYEAQ. The CDR3 is made up of 16 amino acids. The CDR3 protein is CASSLGGRTSYNEQFF. CDR3 nucleotides: TGTGCCAGCAGCTTGGGCGGGAGGACCTCCTACAATGAGCAGTTCTTC.

The genes are TRBV5-6 and TRBJ2-1, with TRBD2 as a possible D gene (5 bases). From germline, CDR1 is SGHDT and CDR2 YYEEEE. V lost 0 bases, J lost 8 bases, and 12 bases lay in between. This CDR3 spans 14 amino acids. In DNA, the CDR3 is TGTGCCAGCAGCTTGGGTCTAGCCTTGGATGAGCAGTTCTTC. This sequence encodes CASSLGLALDEQFF.

For this clone: A read error is possible here, since a much larger clone lies one base away. The chain combines TRBV6-5 with TRBJ2-3, with D possibly being TRBD2 (7 bases). Looked up from germline, CDR1 is MNHEY and CDR2 is SVGAGI. The V and J ends lost 5 bases and 6 bases respectively, with 15 bases between them. The CDR3 length is 14 residues. This CDR3 reads CASSGGGGGDTQYF. The CDR3 DNA reads as TGTGCCAGCAGTGGGGGGGGAGGGGGGGATACGCAGTATTTT.

The gene calls are TRBV5-4 and TRBJ1-2; the D is unclear. The CDR3 consists of 13 residues. Trimming took 2 bases from V and 4 from J, leaving 9 bases between them. CDR1 and CDR2 (germline): SGHNT, YYREEE (reference sequence). The CDR3 DNA sequence: TGTGCCAGCAGCTTCGAACCGATCTATGGCTACACCTTC. Translated, it gives CASSFEPIYGYTF.

The chain is built from TRBV5-4 and TRBJ2-3; 9 nucleotides align to TRBD2. Germline V gene sequence: CDR1 SGHNT, CDR2 YYREEE (reference sequence). The CDR3 spans 17 residues. The ends lost 6 bases at V and 0 bases at J; junction bases unmatched: 11. CDR3 DNA: TGTGCCAGCACCTACTCTCCTAGCGGGGTCAGCACAGATACGCAGTATTTT. Translating gives CASTYSPSGVSTDTQYF.

The genes are TRBV19 and TRBJ1-1; D remains ambiguous. The CDR3 spans 12 residues. The germline gives CDR1 LNHDA, CDR2 SQIVND (reference sequence). Between the trimmed V and J ends, which lost 7 bases and 1 base, there was a span of 7 bases. The CDR3 DNA reads as TGTGCCAGTAATCCGGGGAACACTGAAGCTTTCTTT. Translating it yields CASNPGNTEAFF.

The rearrangement uses TRBV2 and TRBJ2-1; 10 nucleotides agree with TRBD2. The CDR3 loop spans 16 amino acids. Germline V gene data show CDR1 as SNHLY and CDR2 as FYNNEI. With V trimmed by 0 bases and J by 3 bases, 2 bases remained unmatched. CDR3 amino acids: CASSEARTSGYNEQFF. CDR3 bases: TGTGCCAGCAGTGAAGCGAGGACTAGCGGCTACAATGAGCAGTTCTTC.

The CDR3 nucleotides read TGCACCAGCAGCCAACTAGCGGGGGGGGCCACAGATACGCAGTATTTT. Protein product: CTSSQLAGGATDTQYF. The chain uses TRBV1 and TRBJ2-3; the listed D gene, TRBD2, was not tested against the DNA. TRBV1 is tagged as a pseudogene. This CDR3 is 16 amino acids long.

This clone was counted a few times. The chain links TRBV6-8 to TRBJ2-7; TRBD2 matches 7 bases. With 6 bases clipped from V and 0 bases from J, the junction kept 8 bases outside the gene matches. Germline V lookup: CDR1 MNHGY, CDR2 SAAAGT. The CDR3 totals 15 residues. CDR3: CASRDGSSGSYEQYF. Here the CDR3 DNA reads TGTGCCAGCAGAGATGGGTCTAGCGGCTCCTACGAGCAGTACTTC.